Following are 3 T cell receptor beta chains from one sample sequenced in a study of fetal regulatory T cell absence and autoimmunity. This table comes from immunoSEQ multiplex PCR, and its TCRdb copy is limited to in-frame clones, with some not included. The table has about 95,000 clones, 55% to 75% seen once. The sequencing input was pancreas tissue. These receptors came from a male donor with IPEX syndrome.

The chain employs TRBV7-9 and TRBJ2-7; a possible D gene is TRBD1 (6 bases). V was clipped by 5 bases and J by 2 bases, with 7 bases between them. CDR1 is SEHNR, CDR2 FQNEAQ, per germline (reference sequence). This CDR3 region has 12 residues. CDR3 in DNA: TGTGCCAGCAGCCGGGACACCTACGAGCAGTACTTC. Residues: CASSRDTYEQYF.

The table lists this clone with a few counts. The V call is TRBV2, the J call TRBJ2-7; 13 positions agree with TRBD2. Germline CDR1 SNHLY, CDR2 FYNNEI. The V segment lost 4 bases and the J segment 3 bases; nucleotides outside the gene matches: 6. The CDR3 has 16 amino acids. As DNA, the CDR3 is TGTGCCAGCAGTGGACTAGCGGGAGGCTCCTACTACGAGCAGTACTTC. Amino acids: CASSGLAGGSYYEQYF.

The chain carries TRBV4-3 and TRBJ1-2; D is possibly TRBD1 (5 bases). Trimming cost V 0 bases and J 1 base, with 6 bases left between them. CDR3 size: 14 residues. The germline V gene encodes CDR1 LGHNA and CDR2 YSLEER. Here the CDR3 DNA reads TGCGCCAGCAGCCAAGATGGGGGTAACTATGGCTACACCTTC. Its translation: CASSQDGGNYGYTF.